This T cell receptor beta chain was retrieved from a study of T cell responses to AZD1222 COVID-19 vaccine. Profiling relied on immunoSEQ multiplex PCR, and the TCRdb table lists in-frame clones only, not all of them. This table has some 98,000 clones, 88% appearing once. About this clone itself: Its antigen is currently unknown.

Study results and caveats: Baseline serostatus was positive in only six AZD1222 recipients.

The CDR3 covers 15 residues. Germline loops: CDR1 MNHEY, CDR2 SMNVEV (reference sequence). V was pared by 3 bases and J by 7 bases, with 16 bases between. The TCR sequence derives from an adult who received the AZD1222 COVID-19 vaccine. V gene TRBV27 combines with J gene TRBJ1-5; maybe TRBD1 (6 bases). This sample comprised peripheral blood, obtained 28 days after the second AZD1222 dose. The CDR3 DNA is TGTGCCAGCAGTTTTGGGGGCAGGGGAGACCAGCCCCAGCATTTT. Translated: CASSFGGRGDQPQHF.